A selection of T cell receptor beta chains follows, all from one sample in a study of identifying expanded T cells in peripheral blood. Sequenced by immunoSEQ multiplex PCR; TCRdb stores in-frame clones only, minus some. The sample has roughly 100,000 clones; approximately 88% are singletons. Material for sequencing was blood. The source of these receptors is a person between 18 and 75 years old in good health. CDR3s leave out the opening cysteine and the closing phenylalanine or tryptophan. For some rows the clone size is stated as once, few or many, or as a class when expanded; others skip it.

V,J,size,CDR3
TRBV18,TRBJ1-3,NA,ASSPPVASGNTIY
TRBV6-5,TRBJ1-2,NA,ASSHLLGARYGYT
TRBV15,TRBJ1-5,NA,ATSNEIDRGNQPQH
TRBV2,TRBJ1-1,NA,ASSDWTGGAGTEAF
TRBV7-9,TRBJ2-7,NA,ASSLGSTSYEQY
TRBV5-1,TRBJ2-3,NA,ASSWGGESDTQY
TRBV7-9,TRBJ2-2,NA,ARPRTGTNTGELF
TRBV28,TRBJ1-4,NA,ASSVPTADNEKLF
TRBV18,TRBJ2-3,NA,ASSLGTIGLDTQY
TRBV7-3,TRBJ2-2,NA,ASSQGLARTGELF
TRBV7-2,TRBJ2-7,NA,ASSRSGSSYEQY
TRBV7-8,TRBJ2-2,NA,ASSRVASSSNTGELF
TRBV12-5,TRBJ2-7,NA,ASGLGDTYEQY
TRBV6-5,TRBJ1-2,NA,ASSYRERNYGYT
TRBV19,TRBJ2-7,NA,ASRSRLRSPSYEQY
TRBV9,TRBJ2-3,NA,ASSVEAGWETDTQY
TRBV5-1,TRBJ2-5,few,ASSYFQEKTQY
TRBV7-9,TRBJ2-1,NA,ASSLAKGSGRPEQF
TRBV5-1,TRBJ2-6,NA,ASSGASGANVLT
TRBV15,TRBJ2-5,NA,ATSRGSGTQETQY
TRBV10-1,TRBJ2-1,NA,ASSEYYGQGDNEQF
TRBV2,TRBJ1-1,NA,ASSGQGSNTEAF
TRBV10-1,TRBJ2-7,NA,ASSELNYEQY
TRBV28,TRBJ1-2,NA,ASSSGDHYGYT
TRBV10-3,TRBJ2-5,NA,AIRSTSSLNAGRETQY
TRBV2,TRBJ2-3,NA,ASGTVADTQY
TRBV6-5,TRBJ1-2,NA,ASSYSRRVDGYT
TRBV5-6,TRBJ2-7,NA,ASSLDRDDEQY
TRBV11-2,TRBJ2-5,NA,ASSFLAGGVHKETQY
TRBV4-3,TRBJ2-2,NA,ASSQITSGRGELF
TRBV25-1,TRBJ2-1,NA,ASSESGGLDNEQF
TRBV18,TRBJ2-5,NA,ASSPNVIQETQY
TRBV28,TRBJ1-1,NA,ASRFRGGTEAF
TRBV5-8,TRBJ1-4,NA,ASSLGSGSGNEKLF
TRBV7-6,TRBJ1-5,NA,ASSDHKTGESQPQH
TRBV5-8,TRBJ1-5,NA,ASSSYRGGSNQPQH
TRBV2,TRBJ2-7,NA,ASSRVNYEQY
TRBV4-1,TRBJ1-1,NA,ASSPTRGNTEAF
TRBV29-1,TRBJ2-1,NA,SAVGGIYNEQF
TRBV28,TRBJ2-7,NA,ASSLSVISSYEQY
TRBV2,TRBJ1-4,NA,ASNYATNEKLF
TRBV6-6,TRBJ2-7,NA,ASSFLGRGNEQY
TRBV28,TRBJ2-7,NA,ASSLSQLEQY
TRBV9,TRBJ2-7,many,ASSPGGDFVAEQY
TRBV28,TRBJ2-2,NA,ASNWYQGATGELF
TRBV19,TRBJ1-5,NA,ASRWGAGNQPQH
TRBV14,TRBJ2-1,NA,ASSQVPNEQF
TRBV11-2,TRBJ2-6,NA,ASSAPGASYSGANVLT
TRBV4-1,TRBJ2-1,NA,ASSLPSGLNEQF
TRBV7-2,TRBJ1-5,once,ASSLVGGDFNQPQH
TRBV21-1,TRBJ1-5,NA,ASSKDSQGDQPQH
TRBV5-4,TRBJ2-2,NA,ASRPTGTNTGELF
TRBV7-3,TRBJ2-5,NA,ASSLYRGETQY
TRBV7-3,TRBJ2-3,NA,ASSPPGGGVADTQY
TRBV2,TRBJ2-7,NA,ATRVSEEEQY